The clone carrying this TCR beta chain occurred once. Assay: immunoSEQ multiplex PCR; the TCRdb copy retains only in-frame clones and omits some. The sample contains over 2 million clones, about 95% of which appear only once. Naive-designated CD8 cells lacked CD45RO, were positively enriched for CCR7, and omitted terminally differentiated effector memory CD45RA+ cells. This entry is derived from a study of shared clonotypes between healthy human individuals. Trimming shortened V by 6 bases and J by 0 bases, and 15 bases separated the two germline ends. From germline, CDR1 is MDHEN and CDR2 SYDVKM. The CDR3 is made up of 16 amino acids.

This receptor was identified in a man aged 18 to 29 in good health. The chain has TRBV28 and TRBJ1-5; no clear D gene. Sequencing was carried out using naive CD8+ T cells sorted from blood. CDR3 DNA: TGTGCCAGCAGCAACCGCCTAGAATCTAGCAATCAGCCCCAGCATTTT. It codes for CASSNRLESSNQPQHF.